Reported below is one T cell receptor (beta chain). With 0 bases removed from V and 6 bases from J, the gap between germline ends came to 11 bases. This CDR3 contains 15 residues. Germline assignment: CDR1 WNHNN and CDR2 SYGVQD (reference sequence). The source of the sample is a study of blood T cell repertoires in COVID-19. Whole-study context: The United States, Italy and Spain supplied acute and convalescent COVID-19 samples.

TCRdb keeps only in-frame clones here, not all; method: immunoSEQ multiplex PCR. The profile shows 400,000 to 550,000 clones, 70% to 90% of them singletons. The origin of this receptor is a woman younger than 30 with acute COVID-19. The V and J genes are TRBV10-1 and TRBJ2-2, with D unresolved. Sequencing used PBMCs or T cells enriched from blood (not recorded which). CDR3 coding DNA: TGCGCCAGCAGTGAGTCGTCGTGGGCACCCGGGGAGCTGTTTTTT. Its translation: CASSESSWAPGELFF.